Sequencing of this TCR beta chain was carried out in a study of control samples from healthy donors and cancer patients (dated by TCRdb to 2019 to 2021). Sequences KGHDR (CDR1) and SFDVKD (CDR2) are obtained from the germline V gene. V is trimmed back by 4 bases and J by 0 bases, and the junction contains 6 bases that no gene match accounts for. From its cysteine to its phenylalanine, the CDR3 spans 16 amino acids. The sequence is cut down to CDR3 DNA, 48 bases in frame from base 1. Worth noting for this clone: Its antigen specificity is not known. Per-base qualities were not stored, and no clone one base away is much larger.

The library was obtained by the immunoSEQ multiplex PCR assay. TCRdb took over this immuneACCESS table, retaining in-frame rearrangements with V and J assigned. Such tables are incomplete; in checked studies, under half of the missing clones stem from an unresolved V gene, and the remainder is unexplained. In this sample the table shows roughly 49,000 clones, 90% to 95% of which occur a single time. Around 0.8% of the sample goes to the ten largest clones. The V and J segments used are TRBV24-1 and TRBJ2-3, and 7 junction bases match TRBD1. The TCR originated in a man aged 30 to 39 with colorectal cancer. Sequenced: PBMCs. The nucleotide sequence reads as follows: TGTGCCACCAGTGACCGTACAGGGGATAGCACAGATACGCAGTATTTT. It is translated as CATSDRTGDSTDTQYF.